This TCR beta chain emerged from a study of CD4 T cells in relation to SARS-CoV-2 and coronaviruses (dated by TCRdb to about 2021). General notes on the study: In the ViraFEST assay, PBMCs were grown with antigen for nine to eleven days, and TCR beta CDR3s were then sequenced to identify antigen-specific clonal expansions. An HIV-1 Nef peptide pool or a culture without peptide was used as the negative reference condition. Using patient-derived lymphoblastoid cell lines, the shared crossreactive spike epitopes were mapped to their HLA restriction. At the level of individual TCR clonotypes, the study measured memory CD4+ T cell crossreactivity between SARS-CoV-2 spike protein and common cold coronavirus spike proteins. Samples from a few pre-COVID donors and the naive versus memory experiments were sequenced with the Adaptive Biotechnologies TCR-sequencing kit; other data were Illumina-based. A different, Illumina-based TCR-beta assay was used to sequence expansion assays from other donors in the study.

Note on this clone: The specificity of this receptor is unknown. Per-base qualities were not stored, and no clone one base away is much larger.

The protocol used for the library was the immunoSEQ multiplex PCR assay. For the original study's pipeline: During preprocessing, nonproductive sequences were removed, along with CDR3s that did not begin with C, did not end with F or W, or were shorter than 7 amino acids. Antigen-specific clonotypes were called with the MANAFEST web app, based on expansion relative to reference and other culture wells. A clone was considered positive if significant expansion relative to the reference culture was observed in 2 of 3 replicate wells at an FDR below 0.05. For a clone to be considered positive, significant expansion relative to all other tandem wells and an odds ratio above 5 were also required. CDR3 homology was measured as pairwise Levenshtein distance, computed with the stringdist R package after trimming three terminal residues from each end. Entries here come from immuneACCESS through TCRdb and include only in-frame sequences with V and J called. Some clones fail to appear in such tables; in the studies checked, an unresolved V gene covers under half of the shortfall, and the cause of the remainder is unknown. D and trimming come from the DNA, and the V and J calls and clone size come from that table. Recorded for this sample are under 20,000 clones; around three quarters of them occurred a single time. Of the sample, roughly a tenth is held by the ten largest clones.

From the cysteine up to the phenylalanine, the CDR3 has a length of 14 residues. The sequence is cut down to CDR3 DNA, 42 bases in frame from base 1. CDR1 LGHDT and CDR2 YNNKEL are derived from the germline V gene (reference sequence). The trim is 0 bases for V and 4 bases for J, with a gap of 9 bases between the germline ends. Study-wide conclusions, independent of this receptor: Compared with monoreactive clones, crossreactive clones had significantly weaker SARS-CoV-2-driven expansion, a result consistent with antigenic imprinting. Memory CD4+ clonotypes crossrecognizing SARS-CoV-2 and at least one common cold coronavirus spike were found in around 71% of donors. Small numbers of patients and of tested TCRs limited the study. Because the crossreactivity analysis focused on spike protein, crossreactivity against other viral proteins was not assessed. Because no donor provided both pre-pandemic and post-infection samples, tracing the source of pre-existing responses was limited.

CD4+ T cells from unexposed donors were collected before the COVID-19 pandemic (2011-2018). The EasySep CD4+ T cell isolation kit was used to isolate CD4+ T cells once the cultures had run for 10 to 11 days. As far as cell numbers permitted, CD4+ T cells from unexposed donors were tested for reactivity against SARS-CoV-2 S and N as well as four spike pools from common cold coronaviruses. Each well held approximately 2.1 million PBMCs cultured in IMDM containing around 5% human AB serum and 10 IU/ml IL-2. Half of the culture medium was replaced with fresh IL-2-containing medium on days 3 and 7. Each peptide culture condition was generally run in triplicate replicate wells. The leukapheresis product used for the unexposed donors was purchased from a commercial source. PBMCs were isolated from leukapheresis product or whole blood by Ficoll-Paque PLUS gradient centrifugation. PBMCs were either cryopreserved at -140 degrees C or used fresh in the expansion assay. The QIAamp Micro DNA Kit was used to extract genomic DNA from the CD4+ T cells.

In this chain, TRBV3-1 (or the pseudogene TRBV3-2) is recombined with TRBJ2-5; the D region possibly corresponds to TRBD2 (6 bases align). The receptor was derived from a human donor in good health. Input material: CD4+ T cells from PBMCs, cultured in vitro. The CDR3 sequence is CASSQDGRGETQYF. The nucleotide sequence reads as follows: TGTGCCAGCAGCCAAGATGGGCGGGGAGAGACCCAGTACTTC.